This T cell receptor beta chain originates from a study of blood T cell repertoires in COVID-19. There are 15 residues in the CDR3. The germline V gene encodes CDR1 LNHDA and CDR2 SQIVND (reference sequence). V lost 3 bases to trimming and J lost 5 bases; unmatched junction nucleotides: 4. Profiling relied on immunoSEQ multiplex PCR, and the TCRdb table lists in-frame clones only, not all of them. This sample has just over 250,000 clones; about 80% occur once, and the top ten carry approximately 4%. This clonotype was sampled from a man in his thirties or forties with acute COVID-19. Sequencing was done on a sample of PBMCs or T cells enriched from blood (not recorded which). The chain employs TRBV19 and TRBJ2-1; 10 nucleotides align to TRBD2. CDR3 bases: TGTGCCAGTAGTATCCTAGCGGGAGCTCACAATGAGCAGTTCTTC. Amino acids: CASSILAGAHNEQFF.